A single T cell receptor (beta chain) is shown here with its context. Its target is not known. Treatment noted: 19 received Ad26.COV2.S at low or high dose, single or two shots; a few received placebo; per-sample allocation not given. Vaccine and placebo recipients were sampled on day 63 after the first injection. This sample is part of a study of Ad26.COV2.S vaccination and SARS-CoV-2 variants. In the study overall: The donor belonged to the COV1001 Ad26.COV2.S trial arm.

The assay was immunoSEQ multiplex PCR, and TCRdb's table has in-frame clones only and misses some. Of approximately 450,000 clones detected, 80% to 95% appear once; the ten largest clones hold 12%. General observations from the study: Once vaccination had occurred, spike-specific CD8+ and CD4+ T cell responses reportedly showed substantial breadth. Across vaccine and placebo recipients, the breadth of non-spike TCRs was similar.

Trimming left V 2 bases short and J 6 bases short, with 13 bases between. This CDR3 spans 15 amino acids. CDR1 and CDR2 (germline): SGHTA, FQGNSA. The chain links TRBV7-2 to TRBJ2-2; D is possibly TRBD2 (6 bases). The source is a person aged 18-60 years who received the Ad26.COV2.S COVID-19 vaccine or a placebo. Sequencing was performed on peripheral blood, taken in a trial of Ad26.COV2.S vaccine versus placebo. CDR3 in amino acids: CASSLPRAGSGELFF. The DNA of the CDR3 is TGTGCCAGCAGCTTACCCCGGGCGGGATCCGGGGAGCTGTTTTTT.